Listed here are 5 T cell receptor beta chains from one sample, sequenced in a study of blood T cells in healthy people across ages (dated by TCRdb to 2013 to 2016). The method was 5' RACE. The reads were generated on an Illumina HiSeq 2500. The second PCR ran for roughly 7 to 12 cycles and used a J-beta primer mix along with a sample-barcoded 5' primer. TCRdb reran the public reads through fastp at Q25 and MiXCR, keeping productive beta chains. Every entry covers one CDR3 protein and lists the most common genes and DNA from its rows. Across this sample there are 1,500,000 or so distinct CDR3 sequences, with less than 45% seen only once. The ten largest clones take up roughly 3.7% of the sample. Sequencing was done on a sample of blood. The receptors derive from a woman aged 18-29 years in good health.

This clonotype was found a few times. The chain combines TRBV7-2 with TRBJ2-5; TRBD1 matches at 8 bases. Germline lookup yields CDR1 SGHTA and CDR2 FQGNSA. This CDR3 is built from 15 residues. The V and J ends lost 4 bases and 9 bases, in that order; junction bases with no gene match: 13. CDR3 bases: TGTGCCAGCAGCTCTCTTGGGACAGGTAGTTTGGCCCAGTACTTC. Translation gives CASSSLGTGSLAQYF.

This clonotype appeared once. This chain uses TRBV2 with TRBJ1-5; perhaps TRBD1 as D (5 bases). V gave up 7 bases and J gave up 12 bases, with 19 bases separating them. Germline CDR1 is SNHLY and CDR2 is FYNNEI. This CDR3 is built from 13 residues. CDR3 bases: TGTGCCAGCACCGGGACGCCTTTGAGGTACCAGCATTTT. Translated, it gives CASTGTPLRYQHF.

This chain's CDR3 is CASSFLSQGGANVLTF. The CDR3 nucleotides read TGTGCCAGCAGTTTTTTAAGTCAGGGTGGGGCCAACGTCCTGACTTTC. The chain combines TRBV6-2 or TRBV6-3 with TRBJ2-6; D perhaps matches TRBD1 (5 bases). Looked up from germline, CDR1 is MNHEY and CDR2 is SVGEGT. This CDR3 spans 16 amino acids. The V and J ends lost 4 bases and 3 bases respectively, with 13 bases between them.

V is TRBV5-6 and J is TRBJ2-4; 7 bases fit TRBD1. J was trimmed by 15 bases and V by 0 bases; bases with no gene match: 9. The germline CDR1 and CDR2 sequences are SGHDT and YYEEEE. There are 13 residues in the CDR3. In nucleotides, the CDR3 is TGTGCCAGCAGCTTGGAAGACAGGGATATCACGTACTTC. It yields the protein CASSLEDRDITYF.

The V and J genes are TRBV2 and TRBJ2-1, with 10 positions matching TRBD2. The ends lost 4 bases at V and 13 bases at J; junction bases unmatched: 16. Germline values: CDR1 SNHLY, CDR2 FYNNEI. The CDR3 runs to 16 residues. In DNA, the CDR3 is TGTGCCAGCAGTGGGGCTAGCGGGGGTATGAAAGAGACCCAGTTCTTC. Translated, it gives CASSGASGGMKETQFF.